The 31 T cell receptor beta chains below were found in one sample sequenced in a study of prognosis after radiotherapy for stage I lung cancer. The TCR beta CDR3 region was amplified from genomic DNA, with two rounds of multiplex PCR being used for the amplification. First-round PCR employed TRBV- and TRBJ-specific primers for each gene. MiXCR, applied by TCRdb to the multiplex PCR reads, yields one record per CDR3 protein. The repertoire holds about 51,000 distinct CDR3 sequences, with about 32% as singletons. The sequencing used PBMCs, collected before or after stereotactic body radiation therapy (not recorded which). These receptors all stem from a donor over 45 with non-small cell lung cancer.

This clonotype has only one observation. The chain combines TRBV7-9 with TRBJ2-7; D is possibly TRBD1 or TRBD2 (5 bases each). Trimming shortened V by 4 bases and J by 2 bases, and 12 bases separated the two germline ends. This CDR3 contains 14 residues. Germline CDR1 reads SEHNR; CDR2 reads FQNEAQ (reference sequence). CDR3 DNA sequence: TGTGCCAGCAGCTCCCCTGGGGGAGCCTACGAGCAGTACTTC. It specifies CASSSPGGAYEQYF.

This clonotype was seen many times. Possible read error: a much larger clone is one base away. DNA for the CDR3: TGCGCCAGCAGCATGACAGGGGGCGTCTACAATGAGCAGTTCTTC. Translation: CASSMTGGVYNEQFF. This sequence joins TRBV5-1 and TRBJ2-1, with 10 nucleotides matching TRBD1. Germline V CDR1 and CDR2: SGHRS, YFSETQ. The V and J ends lost 4 bases and 3 bases, in that order; junction bases with no gene match: 4. The CDR3 is 15 residues long.

This clonotype showed up many times. This chain uses TRBV19 with TRBJ2-5; D is possibly TRBD2 (6 bases). Germline CDR1 and CDR2: LNHDA and SQIVND (reference sequence). V was shortened by 2 bases and J by 4 bases, with 11 bases between the two germline ends. This CDR3 is 14 amino acids long. Written as DNA, the CDR3 is TGTGCCAGTAGTATATTGGGGGGAGGAGAGACCCAGTACTTC. This encodes CASSILGGGETQYF.

Comments on this clonotype: A single base separates this from a much larger clone, so it may be a read error. The V and J genes are TRBV24-1 and TRBJ1-4; D unclear. The V and J ends lost 3 bases and 12 bases respectively, with 19 bases between them. Looked up from germline, CDR1 is KGHDR and CDR2 is SFDVKD. The CDR3 has 15 amino acids. CDR3 sequence reads: CATSDPGRDKEQLFF. The CDR3 DNA reads as TGTGCCACCAGTGATCCCGGACGGGATAAGGAACAACTGTTTTTT.

As to this clonotype: A much larger clonotype is one base distant, so this may be a read error. The V and J genes are TRBV6-9 and TRBJ1-2; 7 positions agree with TRBD1. This CDR3 has 15 amino acids. Germline V gives CDR1 MNHGY, CDR2 SVAAGI. Written as DNA, the CDR3 is TGTGCCAGCAGTTACAAGACAGGGACCAGCTATGTCTACACCTTC. Translating it yields CASSYKTGTSYVYTF.

This clonotype was detected many times. J is TRBJ1-4 and V is TRBV5-1; 9 bases are shared with TRBD1. The CDR3 has 17 amino acids. V lost 5 bases to trimming and J lost 0 bases; unmatched junction nucleotides: 8. Germline assignment: CDR1 SGHRS and CDR2 YFSETQ. DNA for the CDR3: TGCGCCAGCAGTCCCGGGACAGGGTCATCAACTAATGAAAAACTGTTTTTT. Translation gives CASSPGTGSSTNEKLFF.

This clonotype has a count of ten or more. This chain connects TRBV28 to TRBJ2-3; the D call may be TRBD1 or TRBD2 (5 bases each). CDR1 and CDR2 from the germline V gene are MDHEN and SYDVKM. This CDR3 is built from 15 residues. Between the trimmed V and J ends, which lost 2 bases and 4 bases, there was a span of 13 bases. The DNA for the CDR3 is TGTGCCAGCAGTTTAGGGACCCTCTTCGCAGATACGCAGTATTTT. Translating gives CASSLGTLFADTQYF. The full variable domain, its missing parts supplied by reference TRBV28 and TRBJ2-3, is DVKVTQSSRYLVKRTGEKVFLECVQDMDHENMFWYRQDPGLGLRLIYFSYDVKMKEKGDIPEGYSVSREKKERFSLILESASTNQTSMYLCASSLGTLFADTQYFGPGTRLTVL.

This clonotype was seen ten or more times. This rearrangement joins TRBV6-1 to TRBJ1-2; D call uncertain. Trimming shortened V by 2 bases and J by 1 base, and 8 bases separated the two germline ends. The CDR3 totals 14 residues. Germline lookup yields CDR1 MNHNS and CDR2 SASEGT. The CDR3: CASSEIEGNYGYTF. The CDR3 coding sequence is TGTGCCAGCAGTGAAATCGAGGGTAACTATGGCTACACCTTC.

This clonotype was counted ten times or more. The CDR3 DNA reads TGTGCCAGCAGCCCCGGGTTTAGCGGGTCCTACGAGCAGTACTTC. It translates to CASSPGFSGSYEQYF. The rearrangement uses TRBV27 and TRBJ2-7, with 7 bases fitting TRBD2. The CDR3 is made up of 15 amino acids. J gave up 1 base and V 6 bases, and 9 bases lay outside the gene matches. Germline values: CDR1 MNHEY, CDR2 SMNVEV (reference sequence).

This clonotype was seen many times. V and J are TRBV24-1 and TRBJ2-3, with 7 bases that match TRBD2. V dropped 3 bases and J dropped 6; count of bases not matched to a gene: 5. Germline lookup yields CDR1 KGHDR and CDR2 SFDVKD. The CDR3 length is 14 residues. This chain's CDR3 is CATSDNTAGDTQYF. The CDR3 DNA reads TGTGCCACCAGTGATAATACAGCGGGGGATACGCAGTATTTT.

This clonotype was recorded at least ten times. This chain links TRBV4-3 with TRBJ2-3; D remains unclear. This CDR3 comprises 14 residues. Germline V gene sequence: CDR1 LGHNA, CDR2 YSLEER. The V end lost 4 bases, the J end lost 4 bases, and 12 bases lay between the germline ends. The CDR3 nucleotides read TGCGCCAGCAGCCCATCCTCTCCCTCAGATACGCAGTATTTT. Translated: CASSPSSPSDTQYF.

This clonotype has a count of ten or more. V gene TRBV6-1 combines with J gene TRBJ1-6, with a tentative D call TRBD1 (6 bases). V was clipped by 6 bases and J by 6 bases, with 15 bases between them. Germline CDR1 and CDR2: MNHNS and SASEGT. The length of the CDR3 is 15 residues. The CDR3 DNA is TGTGCCAGCAGCCCCGGACAGCGATTTAATTCACCCCTCCACTTT. Translated, it gives CASSPGQRFNSPLHF.

This clonotype has ten or more counts. This CDR3 is CASSQADKNIQYF. For the CDR3, the DNA is TGTGCCAGCAGCCAAGCGGACAAAAACATTCAGTACTTC. J is TRBJ2-4 and V is TRBV3-1, with D uncertain. Germline CDR1 reads LGHDT; CDR2 reads YNNKEL (reference sequence). The CDR3 contains 13 residues. V was clipped by 1 base and J by 3 bases, with 4 bases between them.

This clonotype was detected once. A much larger clone is a single base away; this may be a read error. The rearrangement joins TRBV7-9 to TRBJ1-1; D unresolved. This CDR3 is built from 14 residues. Trimming stripped 5 bases from V and 1 base from J, with 11 bases between. From germline, CDR1 is SEHNR and CDR2 FQNEAQ (reference sequence). The CDR3, as DNA: TGTGCCAGCAGCCAATCCCCGACGAACACTGAAGCTTTCTTT. It codes for CASSQSPTNTEAFF.

There are many counts of this clonotype. The V gene is TRBV20-1, the J gene TRBJ1-1, with D maybe TRBD1 (5 bases). CDR1 is DFQATT, CDR2 SNEGSKA, per germline (reference sequence). The CDR3 covers 14 residues. Trimming shortened V by 6 bases and J by 1 base, and 15 bases separated the two germline ends. As DNA, the CDR3 is TGCAGTGCCCATCTGCGGGGCAGGAACACTGAAGCTTTCTTT. Residues: CSAHLRGRNTEAFF.

The genes are TRBV24-1 and TRBJ2-1; 7 nucleotides align to TRBD2. The CDR3 has 15 amino acids. V shed 4 bases, J shed 3 bases, and the junction held 5 bases outside the gene matches. CDR1 is KGHDR, CDR2 SFDVKD, per germline. CDR3: CATSEPSGNYNEQFF. The CDR3 DNA follows: TGTGCCACCAGTGAGCCTAGCGGAAACTACAATGAGCAGTTCTTC.

A note on this clonotype: One end of the junction does not line up with germline, which may come from a read error. This sequence joins TRBV24-1 and TRBJ2-7; D ambiguous. This CDR3 spans 14 amino acids. Germline CDR1 and CDR2: KGHDR and SFDVKD. The CDR3 loop is CATSDSQRAYEQHF. CDR3 nucleotides: TGTGCCACCAGTGATTCCCAACGGGCCTACGAGCAGCACTTC.

This clonotype was detected only once. This chain uses TRBV20-1 with TRBJ2-7, with D perhaps TRBD2 (7 bases). The V end lost 3 bases, the J end lost 5 bases, and 20 bases lay between the germline ends. The germline gives CDR1 DFQATT, CDR2 SNEGSKA (reference sequence). This CDR3 is 15 amino acids long. In nucleotides, the CDR3 is TGCAGTGCTAGCATCCCCCGGGGGGACATCCACGAGCAGTACTTC. Translation gives CSASIPRGDIHEQYF.

This clonotype was seen ten or more times. CDR3 bases: TGTGCCAGCAGCCCCTGGACAGGGCCTTCCTACAATGAGCAGTTCTTC. Its protein product is CASSPWTGPSYNEQFF. The chain joins TRBV11-2 to TRBJ2-1; TRBD1 matches at 8 bases. Germline V gene sequence: CDR1 SGHAT, CDR2 FQNNGV. J was trimmed by 1 base and V by 5 bases; bases with no gene match: 7. The CDR3 sequence is 16 residues long.

Comments on this clonotype: The junction departs from the called germline gene at one end, perhaps through a read error. The rearrangement links TRBV7-9 to TRBJ2-1; TRBD2 is a possible D gene (5 bases). The CDR3 totals 15 residues. Germline V lookup: CDR1 SEHNR, CDR2 FQNEAQ (reference sequence). The CDR3 DNA sequence: TGTGCCAGCAGCTTATCACGGGGTTCCTACAATGAGAAGTTCTTC. It is translated as CASSLSRGSYNEKFF.

The sample holds many counts of this clonotype. The chain combines TRBV12-3 or TRBV12-4 with TRBJ1-5; 9 positions match TRBD1. This CDR3 spans 15 amino acids. V shed 5 bases and J 1 base; nucleotides not matched to a gene: 3. CDR3 nucleotides: TGTGCCAGCAGTGCCGACAGGGGGAGCAATCAGCCCCAGCATTTT. Residues: CASSADRGSNQPQHF.

Comments on this clonotype: This may come from a read error, since a much larger clone is one base off. The rearrangement uses TRBV19 and TRBJ1-1; 9 positions agree with TRBD1. This CDR3 contains 12 residues. Germline V gives CDR1 LNHDA, CDR2 SQIVND (reference sequence). The V segment lost 7 bases and the J segment 8 bases; nucleotides outside the gene matches: 5. The CDR3: CASIWGTGEAFF. The CDR3 DNA sequence: TGTGCCAGTATCTGGGGGACAGGGGAAGCTTTCTTT.

This clonotype was detected ten times or more. The V gene is TRBV18, the J gene TRBJ2-2; D is perhaps TRBD1 (5 bases). This CDR3 has 14 residues. V was clipped by 1 base and J by 4 bases, with 7 bases between them. Germline V gene data show CDR1 as KGHSH and CDR2 as LQKENI. The CDR3 is CASSPLGATGELFF. In DNA, the CDR3 is TGTGCCAGCTCACCACTTGGGGCCACCGGGGAGCTGTTTTTT.

In regard to this clonotype: The DNA is left out, because the CDR3 cannot be placed on it with certainty; the CDR3 is given as TCRdb lists it. The gene calls are TRBV5-1 and TRBJ2-5; the table names TRBD1, a call not compared with the DNA. The germline gives CDR1 SGHRS, CDR2 YFSETQ. With termini counted, the CDR3 has 16 amino acids. This CDR3 reads CASSLETVGTGSERFF.

Many counts were recorded for this clonotype. The genes are TRBV20-1 and TRBJ2-1; 8 bases fit TRBD2. The CDR3 loop spans 14 amino acids. V lost 3 bases to trimming and J lost 4 bases; unmatched junction nucleotides: 5. Germline-derived CDR1 and CDR2 are DFQATT and SNEGSKA (reference sequence). CDR3 region: CSARASGSYNEQFF. The CDR3 DNA follows: TGCAGTGCTAGGGCCAGCGGGAGTTACAATGAGCAGTTCTTC.

This clonotype was seen repeatedly, ten times or more. This chain connects TRBV30 to TRBJ1-1; D might be TRBD1 (6 bases). There are 13 residues in the CDR3. The germline V gene has CDR1 GTSNPN and CDR2 SVGIG (reference sequence). The CDR3 sequence is CAATRGMNTEAFF. The CDR3 nucleotides read TGTGCAGCTACCAGGGGAATGAACACTGAAGCTTTCTTT. The whole variable domain, filled in from reference TRBV30 and TRBJ1-1, reads SQTIHQWPATLVQPVGSPLSLECTVEGTSNPNLYWYRQAAGRGLQLLFYSVGIGQISSEVPQNLSASRPQDRQFILSSKKLLLSDSGFYLCAATRGMNTEAFFGQGTRLTVV.

This clonotype was counted ten times or more. This chain connects TRBV4-2 to TRBJ1-1, with 8 bases aligning to TRBD1. Germline V gene data show CDR1 as LGHNA and CDR2 as YNFKEQ. CDR3 length: 13 amino acids. After removal of 0 bases from V and 11 bases from J, the junction contained 5 bases not matched to a gene. The CDR3 DNA reads TGTGCCAGCAGCCAAGAAACAGGGGGAATGGCTTTCTTT. Its protein is CASSQETGGMAFF.

To note about this clonotype: A far larger clone lies a single base away; this is likely a read error. The chain has TRBV6-2 or TRBV6-3 and TRBJ2-7; TRBD2 matches 10 bases. CDR3 length: 14 residues. CDR1 is MNHEY and CDR2 is SVGEGT in the germline V gene. CDR3 region: CATSFRTSGYDQYF. The CDR3 DNA is TGTGCCACAAGTTTCCGGACTAGCGGCTACGATCAGTACTTC.

This clonotype was picked up many times. The chain couples TRBV7-2 to TRBJ2-7; no firm D call. Per the germline V gene, CDR1 is SGHTA and CDR2 is FQGNSA. CDR3 length: 12 residues. V was trimmed by 1 base and J by 7 bases, leaving 8 bases between them. DNA for the CDR3: TGTGCCAGCAGCTTAGAAGGGCTAGAGCAGTACTTC. Residues: CASSLEGLEQYF.

The J gene is TRBJ2-2, the V gene TRBV6-1, with D hard to call. CDR1 MNHNS and CDR2 SASEGT come from the germline V gene. The CDR3 loop spans 14 amino acids. V was shortened by 10 bases and J by 9 bases, with 21 bases between the two germline ends. DNA of the CDR3: TGTGCCATCATCCAAACATGGGTTCCCTGGGAGCTGTTTTTT. Residues: CAIIQTWVPWELFF.

This chain joins TRBV7-2 and TRBJ1-5; unclear D gene. CDR3 length: 17 amino acids. Trimming cost V 2 bases and J 4 bases, with 18 bases left between them. Germline assignment: CDR1 SGHTA and CDR2 FQGNSA. The CDR3 region is CASSLSFGVSANQPQHF. CDR3 in DNA: TGTGCCAGCAGCTTATCCTTCGGTGTGAGTGCGAATCAGCCCCAGCATTTT.